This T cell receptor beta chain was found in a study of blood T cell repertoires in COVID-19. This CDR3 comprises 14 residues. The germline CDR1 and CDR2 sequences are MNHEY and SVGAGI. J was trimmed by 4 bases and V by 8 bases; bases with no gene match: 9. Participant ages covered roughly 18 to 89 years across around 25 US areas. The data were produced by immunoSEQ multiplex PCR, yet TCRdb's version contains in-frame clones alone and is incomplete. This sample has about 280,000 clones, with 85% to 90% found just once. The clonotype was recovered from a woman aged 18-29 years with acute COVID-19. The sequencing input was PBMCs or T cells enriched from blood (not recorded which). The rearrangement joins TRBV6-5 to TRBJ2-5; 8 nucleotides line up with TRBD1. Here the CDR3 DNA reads TGTGCCAGCTTCCGTGACGGGACAGGAGAGACCCAGTACTTC. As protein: CASFRDGTGETQYF.